These 30 T cell receptor beta chains came from one sample sequenced in a study of cytomegalovirus exposure and HLA in healthy donors. PCR involved 60 Vbeta and 13 Jbeta primers. The table came from immunoSEQ multiplex PCR; TCRdb's copy has only in-frame clones and leaves some out. The profile shows tens of thousands of clones, around four fifths of them singletons. Sequences were obtained from PBMCs. The source of these receptors is a male donor in good health and CMV-seronegative.

The V and J genes are TRBV10-3 and TRBJ2-2, with TRBD1 identical over 8 bases. Germline CDR1 reads ENHRY; CDR2 reads SYGVKD. This CDR3 comprises 16 residues. The ends lost 3 bases at V and 4 bases at J; junction bases unmatched: 7. The CDR3 reads CAISEGTGRSTGELFF. The CDR3 DNA follows: TGTGCCATCAGTGAAGGGACAGGACGAAGCACCGGGGAGCTGTTTTTT.

In its sample, this clone was seen a few times. The V gene is TRBV7-2, the J gene TRBJ2-7, with a tentative D call TRBD1 (5 bases). V was pared by 4 bases and J by 3 bases, with 22 bases between. Germline values: CDR1 SGHTA, CDR2 FQGNSA. CDR3 length: 17 residues. CDR3 in amino acids: CASSWLGQGLGDYEQYF. The CDR3 coding sequence is TGTGCCAGCAGCTGGCTGGGGCAGGGCCTTGGGGACTACGAGCAGTACTTC.

The rearrangement uses TRBV27 and TRBJ2-7; 8 bases map to TRBD2. The germline V gene has CDR1 MNHEY and CDR2 SMNVEV (reference sequence). The V gene end was trimmed by 5 bases and the J gene end by 3 bases; junction bases not matched to a gene: 6. The CDR3 has 14 residues. DNA for the CDR3: TGTGCCAGCAGTCTAACCGGGACTAGCTACGAGCAGTACTTC. The encoded protein is CASSLTGTSYEQYF.

This clone occurred a few times. The CDR3 DNA reads TGTGCCAGCAGCCGGGAGGGCCCTCCAGAGACCCAGTACTTC. Amino acid sequence: CASSREGPPETQYF. The chain employs TRBV6-5 and TRBJ2-5, with 8 nucleotides matching TRBD2. V trimming: 6 bases; J trimming: 4 bases; junction bases outside the gene matches: 7. Germline V gene sequence: CDR1 MNHEY, CDR2 SVGAGI. CDR3 length: 14 residues.

The chain has TRBV13 and TRBJ2-1, with 8 bases lining up with TRBD2. The germline V gene encodes CDR1 PRHDT and CDR2 FYEKMQ (reference sequence). V lost 0 bases to trimming and J lost 9 bases; unmatched junction nucleotides: 7. The CDR3 is made up of 15 amino acids. The CDR3 loop is CASSLGAGRAIEQFF. Written as DNA, the CDR3 is TGTGCCAGCAGCTTAGGAGCCGGGAGGGCCATTGAGCAGTTCTTC.

The chain carries TRBV7-9 and TRBJ2-5, with D possibly being TRBD2 (6 bases). Germline CDR1 and CDR2: SEHNR and FQNEAQ (reference sequence). V lost 5 bases to trimming and J lost 2 bases, with 18 bases between them. This CDR3 spans 16 amino acids. This CDR3 is CASSPRVSAGQETQYF. The CDR3 nucleotides are TGTGCCAGCAGCCCCCGAGTTAGCGCGGGGCAAGAGACCCAGTACTTC.

A few counts support this clone. This chain joins TRBV28 and TRBJ2-2, with 11 bases identical to TRBD2. CDR1 and CDR2 (germline): MDHEN, SYDVKM. The V and J ends lost 5 bases and 5 bases, in that order; junction bases with no gene match: 7. There are 16 residues in the CDR3. The CDR3 coding sequence is TGTGCCAGCAGTCCCTATACTAGCGGGAGAACCGGGGAGCTGTTTTTT. This encodes CASSPYTSGRTGELFF.

This clone was seen more than once but under ten times. The rearrangement links TRBV7-2 to TRBJ2-3, with D uncertain. The CDR3 covers 13 residues. The V end lost 1 base, the J end lost 2 bases, and 4 bases lay between the germline ends. The V gene's germline CDR1 is SGHTA and CDR2 FQGNSA. Here the CDR3 reads CASSLVSTDTQYF. CDR3 DNA sequence: TGTGCCAGCAGCTTAGTCTCCACAGATACGCAGTATTTT.

The chain carries TRBV2 and TRBJ1-2, with TRBD1 identical over 10 bases. The CDR3 is 14 residues long. The germline V gene encodes CDR1 SNHLY and CDR2 FYNNEI. V was clipped by 4 bases and J by 6 bases; unmatched bases: 5. CDR3 sequence reads: CASSGVGTGDGYTF. The CDR3 nucleotides are TGTGCCAGCAGTGGTGTAGGGACAGGGGATGGCTACACCTTC. Using reference TRBV2 and TRBJ1-2 for the parts outside the CDR3, the full variable domain is EPEVTQTPSHQVTQMGQEVILRCVPISNHLYFYWYRQILGQKVEFLVSFYNNEISEKSEIFDDQFSVERPDGSNFTLKIRSTKLEDSAMYFCASSGVGTGDGYTFGSGTRLTVV.

The J gene is TRBJ1-2, the V gene TRBV12-5, with D uncertain. The germline V gene has CDR1 LGHNT and CDR2 FRNRAP. There are 15 residues in the CDR3. The ends were cut back, 3 bases at V and 4 bases at J, with 15 bases in the middle. Written as DNA, the CDR3 is TGTGCTAGTGGTTTCGGAGGAGCCGAGGGCTATGGCTACACCTTC. Its protein is CASGFGGAEGYGYTF.

This chain uses TRBV11-2 with TRBJ1-1; D unresolved. Looked up from germline, CDR1 is SGHAT and CDR2 is FQNNGV. This CDR3 spans 14 amino acids. The V end was cut by 0 bases, the J end by 0 bases, with 5 bases between. CDR3 loop: CASSLDPVNTEAFF. CDR3 in DNA: TGTGCCAGCAGCTTAGATCCGGTGAACACTGAAGCTTTCTTT.

DNA of the CDR3: TGTGCCAGCAGCTCACTAGAGGGCTACACCTTC. This gives the protein CASSSLEGYTF. The genes are TRBV28 and TRBJ1-2, with D unclear. From germline, CDR1 is MDHEN and CDR2 SYDVKM. This CDR3 contains 11 residues. Trimming removed 6 bases at V and 8 bases at J, with 10 bases between.

This clone was seen only once. The rearrangement joins TRBV30 to TRBJ1-2; TRBD1 is a possible D gene (5 bases). From germline, CDR1 is GTSNPN and CDR2 SVGIG (reference sequence). The CDR3 is made up of 13 amino acids. V dropped 4 bases and J dropped 7 bases, with 16 bases sitting between them. The CDR3 nucleotides read TGTGCCTGGATGATGGAACATCAGGGTGGCTACACCTTC. Amino acids: CAWMMEHQGGYTF.

This chain links TRBV19 with TRBJ2-2; 7 bases align to TRBD1. The CDR3 spans 13 residues. Losses at the gene ends were 9 bases for V and 5 bases for J; bases not matched to a gene: 6. In germline, CDR1 is LNHDA, CDR2 SQIVND (reference sequence). The CDR3 loop reads CASNRGLTGELFF. In DNA form, the CDR3 reads TGTGCCAGCAACAGGGGTCTGACCGGGGAGCTGTTTTTT.

V is TRBV28 and J is TRBJ1-2; the match to TRBD1 covers 9 bases. Looked up from germline, CDR1 is MDHEN and CDR2 is SYDVKM. With V trimmed by 6 bases and J by 1 base, 6 bases remained unmatched. CDR3 size: 15 residues. This chain's CDR3 is CASRDRGGVNYGYTF. The CDR3 DNA is TGTGCCAGCAGGGACAGGGGTGGCGTTAACTATGGCTACACCTTC.

The rearrangement uses TRBV6-1 and TRBJ1-2, with a possible D match to TRBD1 (6 bases). This CDR3 is built from 16 residues. The germline V and J ends were trimmed by 2 bases and 0 bases, with 13 bases remaining between them. Germline V gene sequence: CDR1 MNHNS, CDR2 SASEGT. The CDR3, as DNA: TGTGCCAGCAGTGAAAGATGGGCAGGGGCTAACTATGGCTACACCTTC. Protein product: CASSERWAGANYGYTF.

This rearrangement joins TRBV23-1 to TRBJ2-3; TRBD1 agrees at 7 bases. TRBV23-1 is assigned to the ORF class and has an uncertain function. This CDR3 has 14 residues. V was pared by 5 bases and J by 3 bases, with 5 bases of the junction left unmatched. The CDR3 sequence: CASSKGARTDTQYF. The CDR3 nucleotides are TGCGCCAGCAGTAAGGGGGCAAGAACAGATACGCAGTATTTT.

V is TRBV6-5 and J is TRBJ2-7; D gene unclear. The germline gives CDR1 MNHEY, CDR2 SVGAGI. CDR3 length: 14 residues. With 1 base removed from V and 5 bases from J, the gap between germline ends came to 12 bases. The DNA of the CDR3 is TGTGCCAGCAGTTACTTAACAGAGCTGGACGAGCAGTACTTC. It specifies CASSYLTELDEQYF.

The CDR3 coding sequence is TGTGCCAGCAGCGAACTAGCGGGGGGGCACACCGGGGAGCTGTTTTTT. Its translation is CASSELAGGHTGELFF. The chain employs TRBV5-6 and TRBJ2-2, with 13 nucleotides matching TRBD2. Germline assignment: CDR1 SGHDT and CDR2 YYEEEE. V was clipped by 4 bases and J by 3 bases; unmatched bases: 3. This CDR3 spans 16 amino acids.

V usage is TRBV4-3 and J usage is TRBJ1-2; D call uncertain. The CDR3 spans 14 residues. V lost 0 bases to trimming and J lost 5 bases, with 10 bases between them. CDR1 and CDR2 from the germline V gene are LGHNA and YSLEER. The CDR3 coding sequence is TGCGCCAGCAGCCAAGAAACAGAGTCGTATGGCTACACCTTC. Its translation is CASSQETESYGYTF.

The chain carries TRBV7-2 and TRBJ2-3; 7 nucleotides line up with TRBD1. The junction had 15 bases not matched to a gene; V was cut back by 4 bases and J by 2 bases. Per germline, CDR1 SGHTA and CDR2 FQGNSA. The CDR3 sequence is 18 residues long. The CDR3 DNA is TGTGCCAGCAGCTGGGACGCCCATACAGGGGCTCCCACAGATACGCAGTATTTT. Translating gives CASSWDAHTGAPTDTQYF.

The chain joins TRBV18 to TRBJ1-5; D gene unclear. Germline assignment: CDR1 KGHSH and CDR2 LQKENI. The CDR3 totals 14 residues. With 3 bases removed from V and 4 bases from J, the gap between germline ends came to 10 bases. The CDR3 DNA is TGTGCCAGCTCACCTAGCACCGGGAATCAGCCCCAGCATTTT. The encoded protein is CASSPSTGNQPQHF.

In DNA form, the CDR3 reads TGTGCCAGCAGCTTGGGCGGACAGAGCTCCTACGAGCAGTACTTC. It is translated as CASSLGGQSSYEQYF. J is TRBJ2-7 and V is TRBV5-4; D perhaps matches TRBD1 (6 bases). The CDR3 is 15 amino acids. The germline V gene has CDR1 SGHNT and CDR2 YYREEE (reference sequence). Deletions cut 0 bases from V and 0 bases from J, with 10 bases between. The whole variable domain, filled in from reference TRBV5-4 and TRBJ2-7, reads ETGVTQSPTHLIKTRGQQVTLRCSSQSGHNTVSWYQQALGQGPQFIFQYYREEENGRGNFPPRFSGLQFPNYSSELNVNALELDDSALYLCASSLGGQSSYEQYFGPGTRLTVT.

The V gene is TRBV9, the J gene TRBJ2-5; 9 bases map to TRBD1. There are 16 residues in the CDR3. The germline gives CDR1 SGDLS, CDR2 YYNGEE. Unmatched junction bases numbered 9, after V lost 1 base and J lost 5 bases. The CDR3 sequence: CASSVSPGQGAETQYF. CDR3 sequence (DNA): TGTGCCAGCAGCGTATCACCGGGACAGGGAGCGGAGACCCAGTACTTC.

Comments on this clone: At one boundary the junction diverges from the germline segment, which might be a read error. The chain couples TRBV6-5 to TRBJ1-6, with D hard to call. Per the germline V gene, CDR1 is MNHEY and CDR2 is SVGAGI. There are 12 residues in the CDR3. This CDR3 is CAISADNSPLHF. The CDR3, as DNA: TGTGCCATCAGTGCAGATAATTCACCCCTCCACTTT.

The V call is TRBV6-1, the J call TRBJ2-7; D is uncertain. Germline CDR1 reads MNHNS; CDR2 reads SASEGT. The V end lost 3 bases, the J end lost 3 bases, and 6 bases lay between the germline ends. CDR3 size: 12 residues. The CDR3 DNA sequence: TGTGCCAGCAGTGACCAAATCTACGAGCAGTACTTC. Its protein is CASSDQIYEQYF.

This sequence joins TRBV29-1 and TRBJ2-2; TRBD2 matches 7 bases. Germline V gene data show CDR1 as SQVTM and CDR2 as ANQGSEA. Trimming removed 4 bases from V and 11 bases from J; junction bases left unmatched: 7. The CDR3 sequence is 12 residues long. The CDR3 DNA sequence: TGCAGCGTTGTCGAAGAAGCGGGAGAGCTGTTTTTT. This gives the protein CSVVEEAGELFF.

J is TRBJ1-4 and V is TRBV6-5; no clear D gene. Germline V CDR1 and CDR2: MNHEY, SVGAGI. This CDR3 contains 13 residues. Trimming shortened V by 5 bases and J by 5 bases, and 9 bases separated the two germline ends. Here the CDR3 DNA reads TGTGCCAGCAGTCAAAAGCCGAATGAAAAACTGTTTTTT. Its protein is CASSQKPNEKLFF.

This clone showed up just a few times. V is TRBV30 and J is TRBJ2-7; 8 positions match TRBD2. Germline lookup yields CDR1 GTSNPN and CDR2 SVGIG (reference sequence). Trimming removed 1 base from V and 6 bases from J; junction bases left unmatched: 17. CDR3 length equals 17 residues. The CDR3 nucleotides read TGTGCCTGGAGTGAAAACCCTCAAACCGGGAGGGCGGGCGAGCAGTACTTC. It encodes CAWSENPQTGRAGEQYF. Drawing the rest from reference TRBV30 and TRBJ2-7, the complete variable domain is SQTIHQWPATLVQPVGSPLSLECTVEGTSNPNLYWYRQAAGRGLQLLFYSVGIGQISSEVPQNLSASRPQDRQFILSSKKLLLSDSGFYLCAWSENPQTGRAGEQYFGPGTRLTVT.

The rearrangement uses TRBV7-9 and TRBJ2-5; TRBD2 aligns across 11 bases. Germline V gene data show CDR1 as SEHNR and CDR2 as FQNEAQ (reference sequence). The CDR3 runs 14 residues. The J segment lost 5 bases and the V segment lost 4 bases, leaving 3 bases of the junction unmatched. DNA of the CDR3: TGTGCCAGCAGCTCAAGGACTAGCGGGGAGACCCAGTACTTC. Its translation: CASSSRTSGETQYF.